The 11 T cell receptor beta chains reported below all come from one sample, sequenced in a study of low-dose radiotherapy and immunotherapy resistance in tumors (dated by TCRdb to 2022 to 2024). Sequencing relied on an Illumina HiSeq 2500. To make first-strand cDNA, Superscript III was used along with a set of TRAV- and TRBV-specific primers so that both the TCRalpha and TCRbeta chains were covered. TCRs were amplified with Phusion for approximately 19 PCR cycles using a constant-region primer together with the adapter attached to the V primers. The raw public data were reprocessed by TCRdb itself: fastp quality trimming at Q25, MiXCR clonotype calling, in-frame beta chains only. Each CDR3 protein appears once, grouped with its most common genes and DNA. The sample contains tens of thousands of distinct CDR3 sequences, around 25% of them found a single time. Clones ranked in the top ten supply 5.5% to 6.5% of the sample.

This specimen's time point label, interpreted: before trial treatment. The material was PBMCs, obtained before treatment. These receptors were obtained from a male donor with prostate cancer.

This chain connects TRBV5-4 to TRBJ1-1; D call uncertain. The CDR3 length is 11 residues. Trimming shortened V by 2 bases and J by 6 bases, and 5 bases separated the two germline ends. Germline V lookup: CDR1 SGHNT, CDR2 YYREEE (reference sequence). The CDR3 here is CASSLQAEAFF. The CDR3 DNA is TGTGCCAGCAGCTTACAAGCTGAAGCTTTCTTT.

The rearrangement joins TRBV9 to TRBJ2-1; 7 positions match TRBD2. CDR1 SGDLS and CDR2 YYNGEE come from the germline V gene. This CDR3 spans 15 amino acids. After removal of 0 bases from V and 6 bases from J, the junction contained 6 bases not matched to a gene. The CDR3 DNA is TGTGCCAGCAGCGTAGTCGGGACTAACCTCAATGAGCAGTTCTTC. Translated: CASSVVGTNLNEQFF.

This clonotype was recorded at least ten times. The CDR3 here is CASSIPTEAFF. CDR3 in DNA: TGTGCCAGTAGTATTCCCACTGAAGCTTTCTTT. The chain links TRBV19 to TRBJ1-1; unclear D gene. The CDR3 is 11 amino acids. V gave up 3 bases and J gave up 4 bases, with 3 bases separating them. Germline CDR1 is LNHDA and CDR2 is SQIVND (reference sequence).

This clonotype has at least ten counts. The V call is TRBV28, the J call TRBJ2-1; TRBD1 matches at 9 bases. The V segment lost 4 bases and the J segment 1 base; nucleotides outside the gene matches: 11. The CDR3 is 18 residues long. CDR1 MDHEN and CDR2 SYDVKM come from the germline V gene. The CDR3 here is CASSSSLGTGLSYNEQFF. CDR3 in DNA: TGTGCCAGCAGTTCCTCACTCGGGACAGGGCTTTCCTACAATGAGCAGTTCTTC.

This clonotype was detected ten times or more. The genes are TRBV1 and TRBJ2-1. TRBV1 counts as a pseudogene. This CDR3 is 14 amino acids long. The CDR3 DNA reads TGCACCAGCAGCCAAGCGAGGTTTGCCAAAGAGCAGTTCTTC. It yields the protein CTSSQARFAKEQFF.

Of note for this clonotype: This probably arose from a read error, given a far larger clone one base away. V and J are TRBV6-2 or TRBV6-3 and TRBJ1-1; no definite D call. The CDR3 loop spans 13 amino acids. Germline CDR1 and CDR2: MNHEY and SVGEGT. Trimming removed 6 bases from V and 3 bases from J, with 11 bases in between. The CDR3 DNA is TGTGCCAGCAGGCACCCGGGAGACACTGAAGCTTTCTTT. Encoded protein: CASRHPGDTEAFF.

This clonotype was recorded at least ten times. The chain carries TRBV20-1 and TRBJ1-2; 7 nucleotides match TRBD1. CDR3 length equals 15 residues. Losses at the gene ends were 0 bases for V and 7 bases for J; bases not matched to a gene: 11. Per germline, CDR1 DFQATT and CDR2 SNEGSKA (reference sequence). CDR3 nucleotides: TGCAGTGCTAGAGATGGAGGGACAGAGAGGAGTGGCTACACCTTC. Amino acid sequence: CSARDGGTERSGYTF.

J is TRBJ2-1 and V is TRBV7-6; 10 bases fit TRBD1. The junction had 0 bases not matched to a gene; V was cut back by 1 base and J by 0 bases. This CDR3 is built from 16 residues. Germline V gene data show CDR1 as SGHVS and CDR2 as FNYEAQ. The CDR3 here is CASSLGTGGSYNEQFF. CDR3 DNA: TGTGCCAGCAGCTTAGGGACAGGGGGCTCCTACAATGAGCAGTTCTTC.

This chain uses TRBV5-5 with TRBJ2-2; D is tentatively TRBD1 or TRBD2 (5 bases each). Germline CDR1 SGHKS, CDR2 YYEKEE (reference sequence). V was shortened by 7 bases and J by 0 bases, with 10 bases between the two germline ends. The CDR3 runs 14 residues. The DNA of the CDR3 is TGTGCCAGCGACCGGGGCCCGAACACCGGGGAGCTGTTTTTT. This gives the protein CASDRGPNTGELFF. Together with reference TRBV5-5 and TRBJ2-2, the CDR3 gives the full variable domain: DAGVTQSPTHLIKTRGQQVTLRCSPISGHKSVSWYQQVLGQGPQFIFQYYEKEERGRGNFPDRFSARQFPNYSSELNVNALLLGDSALYLCASDRGPNTGELFFGEGSRLTVL.

This clonotype was observed many times. The chain is built from TRBV19 and TRBJ2-5; D gene unclear. Trimming removed 4 bases from V and 2 bases from J, with 11 bases in between. Per germline, CDR1 LNHDA and CDR2 SQIVND (reference sequence). The CDR3 consists of 14 residues. The CDR3: CASSKSPIQETQYF. The DNA of the CDR3 is TGTGCCAGTAGTAAGTCCCCAATACAAGAGACCCAGTACTTC.

This clonotype was detected many times. The junction departs from germline at one end; a sequencing error may be responsible. J is TRBJ1-1 and V is TRBV30; D remains ambiguous. CDR3 length: 11 residues. Germline CDR1 and CDR2: GTSNPN and SVGIG (reference sequence). The CDR3 sequence is CAWSVNSEAFF. DNA for the CDR3: TGTGCCTGGAGTGTGAACAGTGAAGCTTTCTTT.